These T cell receptor beta chains were read from a single sample in a study of a mutant IDH1 vaccine in newly diagnosed glioma. Some clones are missing from TCRdb's copy, which holds only in-frame ones; the method was immunoSEQ multiplex PCR. This sample has roughly 86,000 clones, with approximately 75% found just once. These receptors' antigens are unknown. The material was PBMCs, obtained from a glioma patient whose treatment included an IDH1 peptide vaccine. These TCRs come from a middle-aged man with glioma. Both conserved end residues are part of each CDR3. A D gene is named only where the DNA matches it firmly. Clone size, where shown, is once, few, many, or a class for clones that have expanded.

D,J,size,V,length,CDR3,DNA
.,TRBJ1-2,.,TRBV5-1,12,CASSLDRDGYTF,TGCGCCAGCAGCTTGGACAGGGACGGCTACACCTTC
TRBD1,TRBJ2-5,.,TRBV4-1,16,CASSQDVGTGGETQYF,TGCGCCAGCAGCCAAGATGTCGGGACAGGGGGGGAGACCCAGTACTTC
.,TRBJ1-2,once,TRBV18,15,CASSPPQGSVYGYTF,TGTGCCAGCTCACCACCTCAGGGGTCCGTCTATGGCTACACCTTC
.,TRBJ2-1,.,TRBV7-9,11,CASSAGEQEFF,TGTGCCAGCAGCGCGGGCGAGCAAGAGTTCTTC
TRBD1,TRBJ1-5,.,TRBV27,15,CASSLAGGSNQPQHF,TGTGCCAGCAGTTTAGCAGGGGGTAGCAATCAGCCCCAGCATTTT
.,TRBJ1-3,once,TRBV30,15,CAWRDPGGAGNTIYF,TGTGCCTGGAGGGACCCGGGTGGGGCAGGAAACACCATATATTTT
.,TRBJ1-3,.,TRBV4-2,13,CASSADRRDTIYF,TGTGCCAGCAGCGCGGACAGAAGGGACACCATATATTTT
.,TRBJ2-3,few,TRBV10-3,13,CAKPPRALDTQYF,TGTGCCAAACCCCCTCGGGCATTGGATACGCAGTATTTT
.,TRBJ2-7,.,TRBV30,13,CAWSHLGGGEQYF,TGTGCCTGGAGTCATCTCGGTGGGGGCGAGCAGTACTTC
.,TRBJ1-1,.,TRBV18,13,CASSLGVGTEAFF,TGTGCCAGCTCACTAGGGGTGGGCACTGAAGCTTTCTTT
TRBD1,TRBJ2-5,.,TRBV10-1,14,CASSETGGEETQYF,TGCGCCAGCAGTGAAACAGGGGGTGAGGAGACCCAGTACTTC
TRBD1,TRBJ2-2,.,TRBV5-1,15,CASSPRTGGTGELFF,TGCGCCAGCAGCCCCCGGACAGGGGGCACCGGGGAGCTGTTTTTT
.,TRBJ1-5,.,TRBV21-1,17,CASSKRAGHSSNQPQHF,TGTGCCAGCAGCAAAAGGGCCGGACACTCTAGCAATCAGCCCCAGCATTTT
TRBD1,TRBJ2-2,few,TRBV14,14,CASSQNRGQGELFF,TGTGCCAGCAGCCAAAACAGGGGGCAAGGGGAGCTGTTTTTT
.,TRBJ2-3,.,TRBV6-6,16,CASSSYDLHGTDTQYF,TGTGCCAGCAGTTCCTACGACCTACACGGCACAGATACGCAGTATTTT
TRBD1,TRBJ2-5,.,TRBV7-8,14,CASSLEVRGKTQYF,TGTGCCAGCAGCTTAGAGGTCAGGGGGAAGACCCAGTACTTC
TRBD1,TRBJ2-1,.,TRBV19,15,CASRTDRSSYNEQFF,TGTGCCAGTAGGACGGACAGGAGCTCCTACAATGAGCAGTTCTTC
.,TRBJ2-1,few,TRBV27,16,CASSPRTGFSYNEQFF,TGTGCCAGCAGCCCTAGGACGGGTTTCTCCTACAATGAGCAGTTCTTC
.,TRBJ2-7,.,TRBV28,12,CASSIDWREQYF,TGTGCCAGCAGCATAGATTGGAGGGAGCAGTACTTC
TRBD1,TRBJ1-1,.,TRBV29-1,13,CSVEGDRDTEAFF,TGCAGCGTTGAAGGGGACAGGGACACTGAAGCTTTCTTT
.,TRBJ2-7,.,TRBV7-2,14,CASSPTGSPYEQYF,TGTGCCAGCAGTCCAACAGGGAGTCCCTACGAGCAGTACTTC
.,TRBJ2-7,.,TRBV7-9,15,CASSSSARSSYEQYF,TGTGCCAGCAGCTCTAGTGCGAGAAGTTCCTACGAGCAGTACTTC
.,TRBJ2-6,.,TRBV5-5,15,CASSPLVSGANVLTF,TGTGCCAGCAGCCCTCTGGTCTCTGGGGCCAACGTCCTGACTTTC
.,TRBJ2-1,.,TRBV2,14,CASEERSSYNEQFF,TGTGCCAGCGAAGAGCGGAGCTCCTACAATGAGCAGTTCTTC
.,TRBJ2-7,.,TRBV18,13,CASSGLKGYEQYF,TGTGCCAGCTCGGGGCTAAAAGGCTACGAGCAGTACTTC
.,TRBJ2-1,once,TRBV29-1,14,CSVAVGGVGNEQFF,TGCAGCGTTGCCGTTGGAGGGGTCGGCAATGAGCAGTTCTTC
.,TRBJ1-1,.,TRBV7-3,14,CASSLRRVATEAFF,TGTGCCAGCAGCCTCCGCAGGGTTGCCACTGAAGCTTTCTTT
.,TRBJ1-1,medium-sized,TRBV10-3,11,CAIRQGTEAFF,TGTGCCATCAGGCAGGGAACTGAAGCTTTCTTT
.,TRBJ2-7,.,TRBV2,15,CASSREGRRNYEQYF,TGTGCCAGCAGCCGAGAGGGGCGGAGAAACTACGAGCAGTACTTC
.,TRBJ2-2,few,TRBV27,14,CASSLKLYPGELFF,TGTGCCAGCAGTTTGAAACTTTACCCCGGGGAGCTGTTTTTT
TRBD1,TRBJ2-2,.,TRBV10-3,16,CAISGLRDREAGELFF,TGTGCCATCAGTGGGCTCCGGGACAGGGAGGCCGGGGAGCTGTTTTTT
.,TRBJ2-7,.,TRBV7-8,12,CASSPDFYEQYF,TGTGCCAGCAGCCCGGACTTCTACGAGCAGTACTTC
.,TRBJ2-1,.,TRBV28,16,CASSSYSEYSYNEQFF,TGTGCCAGCAGTAGCTACTCGGAGTACTCCTACAATGAGCAGTTCTTC
.,TRBJ1-1,.,TRBV7-2,15,CASSLGSLRGTEAFF,TGTGCCAGCAGCTTAGGGTCCCTAAGAGGAACTGAAGCTTTCTTT
.,TRBJ2-7,once,TRBV11-2,13,CASSGPTIYEQYF,TGTGCCAGCAGCGGCCCGACTATCTACGAGCAGTACTTC
.,TRBJ1-1,few,TRBV6-5,11,CASTKGMEAFF,TGTGCCAGCACCAAAGGAATGGAAGCTTTCTTT
.,TRBJ2-7,once,TRBV7-6,12,CASTGQTYEQYF,TGTGCCAGCACCGGACAAACCTACGAGCAGTACTTC
.,TRBJ2-7,.,TRBV7-2,13,CASSFNRASEQYF,TGTGCCAGCAGCTTTAACAGGGCGAGTGAGCAGTACTTC
.,TRBJ1-2,few,TRBV19,13,CASSIEDTYGYTF,TGTGCCAGTAGTATCGAGGATACCTATGGCTACACCTTC
.,TRBJ1-3,.,TRBV28,15,CASSLSDSPGNTIYF,TGTGCCAGCAGTTTATCGGACTCTCCTGGAAACACCATATATTTT
.,TRBJ2-6,few,TRBV11-3,18,CASSPGNRWDSGANVLTF,TGTGCCAGCAGCCCGGGCAATCGCTGGGACTCTGGGGCCAACGTCCTGACTTTC
TRBD1,TRBJ2-2,.,TRBV19,17,CASSTDRGWDTAGELFF,TGTGCCAGTAGTACAGACAGGGGTTGGGACACCGCCGGGGAGCTGTTTTTT
TRBD1,TRBJ2-5,.,TRBV6-5,15,CASSLTGARLEEQYF,TGTGCCAGCAGCCTCACAGGGGCGCGCCTGGAGGAGCAGTACTTC
.,TRBJ2-7,.,TRBV30,13,CAWSPGSNYEQYF,TGTGCCTGGAGTCCTGGTTCCAACTACGAGCAGTACTTC
.,TRBJ1-6,.,TRBV7-2,16,CASSQGVGAPNSPLHF,TGTGCCAGCAGCCAGGGAGTCGGGGCCCCTAATTCACCCCTCCACTTT
TRBD1,TRBJ1-5,.,TRBV6-5,15,CASIPTGNSNQPQHF,TGTGCCAGCATTCCGACAGGGAATAGCAATCAGCCCCAGCATTTT
.,TRBJ1-1,.,TRBV9,14,CASSVGGDLRGAFF,TGTGCCAGCAGCGTAGGGGGGGACCTGAGGGGAGCTTTCTTT
.,TRBJ1-5,.,TRBV4-3,14,CASSQGRERQPQHF,TGCGCCAGCAGCCAAGGAAGAGAGAGGCAGCCCCAGCATTTT
.,TRBJ1-5,large,TRBV4-3,17,CASSQEPWGYGNQPQHF,TGCGCCAGCAGCCAAGAACCATGGGGTTACGGCAATCAGCCCCAGCATTTT
.,TRBJ1-3,.,TRBV30,15,CAWSVGSPSGNTIYF,TGTGCCTGGAGTGTGGGGTCACCCTCTGGAAACACCATATATTTT
TRBD2,TRBJ2-3,.,TRBV28,18,CASSLVGTSGSSTDTQYF,TGTGCCAGCAGTTTAGTAGGGACTAGCGGTTCTAGCACAGATACGCAGTATTTT
.,TRBJ1-1,.,TRBV6-1,16,CASSESRHRINTEAFF,TGTGCCAGCAGTGAGTCCCGACATAGGATTAACACTGAAGCTTTCTTT